Shown below are 23 T cell receptor beta chains from a single sample sequenced in a study of blood T cell repertoires in COVID-19. Sequencing used immunoSEQ multiplex PCR; TCRdb keeps in-frame clones, though not all of them. This sample yields 120,000 to 150,000 clones, of which more than 75% are seen a single time; over 2.5% belongs to the top ten. Sequences were obtained from peripheral blood. Receptor source: a human donor with acute or convalescent COVID-19. The donor label of this sample is uncertain.

The chain has TRBV6-2 or TRBV6-3 and TRBJ2-1, with 15 bases identical to TRBD2. CDR1 and CDR2 (germline): MNHEY, SVGEGT. V dropped 5 bases and J dropped 7; count of bases not matched to a gene: 12. The CDR3 has 18 amino acids. CDR3: CASSDGTSGRSGKNEQFF. The CDR3 nucleotides read TGTGCCAGCAGTGACGGGACTAGCGGGAGGTCCGGTAAGAATGAGCAGTTCTTC.

In its sample, this clone was seen once. The V and J genes are TRBV12-5 and TRBJ1-2; D uncertain. This CDR3 is 13 amino acids long. V shed 1 base and J shed 2 bases, with 5 bases lying between them. Germline V gene data show CDR1 as LGHNT and CDR2 as FRNRAP. This CDR3 is CASGLGQNYGYTF. The CDR3 DNA follows: TGTGCTAGTGGTTTGGGACAAAACTATGGCTACACCTTC.

The rearrangement links TRBV28 to TRBJ1-1; D possibly corresponds to TRBD1 (6 bases). Germline lookup yields CDR1 MDHEN and CDR2 SYDVKM. CDR3 length: 14 residues. Trimming cost V 6 bases and J 0 bases, with 11 bases left between them. CDR3 loop: CASRRTDLNTEAFF. In DNA, the CDR3 is TGTGCCAGCAGGAGGACAGATTTGAACACTGAAGCTTTCTTT. Using reference TRBV28 and TRBJ1-1 for the parts outside the CDR3, the full variable domain is DVKVTQSSRYLVKRTGEKVFLECVQDMDHENMFWYRQDPGLGLRLIYFSYDVKMKEKGDIPEGYSVSREKKERFSLILESASTNQTSMYLCASRRTDLNTEAFFGQGTRLTVV.

The chain joins TRBV6-1 to TRBJ2-2; 7 bases are a match to TRBD1. The CDR3 runs 16 residues. Unmatched junction bases numbered 10, after V lost 3 bases and J lost 6 bases. Germline V gives CDR1 MNHNS, CDR2 SASEGT. This chain's CDR3 is CASSDITGDTAGELFF. DNA of the CDR3: TGTGCCAGCAGTGACATCACAGGGGACACGGCCGGGGAGCTGTTTTTT.

The chain employs TRBV4-3 and TRBJ2-1; 7 bases align to TRBD1. Germline assignment: CDR1 LGHNA and CDR2 YSLEER. The CDR3 covers 16 residues. The V gene end was trimmed by 4 bases and the J gene end by 2 bases; junction bases not matched to a gene: 8. The CDR3 sequence is CASSRGTGQTYNEQFF. CDR3 sequence (DNA): TGCGCCAGCAGCCGAGGAACGGGACAGACCTACAATGAGCAGTTCTTC.

This clone was observed a handful of times. The chain joins TRBV7-6 to TRBJ1-5, with 7 bases aligning to TRBD1. The trim removed 0 bases at V and 5 bases at J, leaving 7 bases unmatched. This CDR3 is 16 amino acids long. CDR1 and CDR2 (germline): SGHVS, FNYEAQ. The CDR3, as DNA: TGTGCCAGCAGCTTAGCGTCCGGACAGGCCGATCAGCCCCAGCATTTT. The encoded protein is CASSLASGQADQPQHF.

To note about this clone: At one of its ends the junction is not consistent with the germline gene, which may arise from a read error. This chain links TRBV6-5 with TRBJ1-5; D gene unclear. The CDR3 loop spans 11 amino acids. CDR1 is MNHEY and CDR2 is SVGAGI in the germline V gene. The CDR3 region is CASSSHQPQHF. The CDR3 region has the DNA TGTGCCAGCAGTAGCCATCAGCCCCAGCATTTT.

In its sample, this clone was seen once. The chain uses TRBV12-3 or TRBV12-4 and TRBJ1-1, with 7 bases identical to TRBD1. J lost 11 bases, V lost 3 bases, and 9 bases had no gene match. CDR3 length: 13 residues. The DNA for the CDR3 is TGTGCCAGCAGTTTTGGGCCTACCAGGGGGGCTTTCTTT. Translated: CASSFGPTRGAFF.

The genes are TRBV5-4 and TRBJ2-3; D unresolved. The V gene lost 0 bases and the J gene lost 3 bases, with 5 bases spanning the gap. The CDR3 loop spans 13 amino acids. From germline, CDR1 is SGHNT and CDR2 YYREEE (reference sequence). CDR3: CASSLDYTDTQYF. In DNA form, the CDR3 reads TGTGCCAGCAGCTTGGACTATACAGATACGCAGTATTTT.

The chain has TRBV6-5 and TRBJ2-7; possibly TRBD2 for D (6 bases). The CDR3 is 14 residues long. From germline, CDR1 is MNHEY and CDR2 SVGAGI. V was clipped by 0 bases and J by 6 bases, with 12 bases between them. For the CDR3, the DNA is TGTGCCAGCAGTTACTCTCAAAGAGCGGGCGAGCAGTACTTC. Translating it yields CASSYSQRAGEQYF.

This clone has a handful of counts. V gene TRBV7-9 combines with J gene TRBJ1-2; D is uncertain. Trimming removed 5 bases from V and 4 bases from J, with 14 bases in between. The CDR3 extends over 14 amino acids. Germline V gene lookup returns CDR1 SEHNR and CDR2 FQNEAQ (reference sequence). CDR3 amino acids: CASSLVSVSYGYTF. Here the CDR3 DNA reads TGTGCCAGCAGCCTCGTGTCTGTGTCCTATGGCTACACCTTC.

The chain is built from TRBV6-5 and TRBJ1-1; TRBD1 aligns across 8 bases. Trimming at V came to 2 bases and at J to 6 bases, leaving 8 bases not matched to a gene. CDR1 and CDR2 (germline): MNHEY, SVGAGI. This CDR3 is built from 15 residues. The CDR3 is CASSYRGQGIPEAFF. CDR3 coding DNA: TGTGCCAGCAGTTACCGAGGACAGGGTATCCCTGAAGCTTTCTTT.

The chain uses TRBV6-5 and TRBJ2-7; no definite D call. With 8 bases removed from V and 3 bases from J, the gap between germline ends came to 11 bases. CDR1 MNHEY and CDR2 SVGAGI come from the germline V gene. There are 12 residues in the CDR3. CDR3 nucleotides: TGTGCCAGCTCCCCCCAACTCTACGAGCAGTACTTC. It translates to CASSPQLYEQYF.

The chain links TRBV7-2 to TRBJ1-1; TRBD1 is a possible D gene (6 bases). Between the trimmed V and J ends, which lost 5 bases and 4 bases, there was a span of 20 bases. Germline CDR1 SGHTA, CDR2 FQGNSA. The CDR3 sequence is 16 residues long. CDR3: CASSLGGGGGVTEAFF. The CDR3 nucleotides are TGTGCCAGCAGCCTAGGGGGTGGCGGGGGAGTCACTGAAGCTTTCTTT. Together with reference TRBV7-2 and TRBJ1-1, the CDR3 gives the full variable domain: GAGVSQSPSNKVTEKGKDVELRCDPISGHTALYWYRQSLGQGLEFLIYFQGNSAPDKSGLPSDRFSAERTGGSVSTLTIQRTQQEDSAVYLCASSLGGGGGVTEAFFGQGTRLTVV.

V and J are TRBV6-1 and TRBJ1-3; 8 bases map to TRBD1. The CDR3 spans 16 residues. V trimming: 3 bases; J trimming: 3 bases; junction bases outside the gene matches: 7. The V gene's germline CDR1 is MNHNS and CDR2 SASEGT. This CDR3 reads CASSDLGTGGGNTIYF. The CDR3 DNA is TGTGCCAGCAGTGACCTAGGGACAGGCGGTGGAAACACCATATATTTT.

This chain joins TRBV29-1 and TRBJ2-7; a weak D match, TRBD1 (5 bases). The CDR3 totals 16 residues. V gave up 8 bases and J gave up 3 bases, with 26 bases separating them. Germline CDR1 reads SQVTM; CDR2 reads ANQGSEA. The CDR3 DNA is TGCAGCCCCTCCTGTGCCCCGGACAACTCCTACTACGAGCAGTACGTC. Translated, it gives CSPSCAPDNSYYEQYV.

V gene TRBV12-3 or TRBV12-4 combines with J gene TRBJ2-5; a possible D gene is TRBD1 (5 bases). Deletions cut 6 bases from V and 5 bases from J, with 10 bases between. The CDR3 length is 12 residues. DNA for the CDR3: TGTGCCAGCAGAAAGGGGTCGGAGACCCAGTACTTC. It yields the protein CASRKGSETQYF.

The V gene is TRBV5-1, the J gene TRBJ1-4, with 8 bases identical to TRBD1. With 5 bases clipped from V and 1 base from J, the junction kept 7 bases outside the gene matches. The CDR3 totals 16 residues. Germline lookup yields CDR1 SGHRS and CDR2 YFSETQ. The CDR3 DNA follows: TGCGCCAGCAGAGCGGACAGGGCTGGAACTAATGAAAAACTGTTTTTT. Translating it yields CASRADRAGTNEKLFF.

In regard to this clone: A junction boundary mismatches the germline segment, possibly from a read error. The V gene is TRBV6-1, the J gene TRBJ2-3; perhaps TRBD2 as D (6 bases). Germline V lookup: CDR1 MNHNS, CDR2 SASEGT. The length of the CDR3 is 16 residues. CDR3 nucleotides: TGTGCCAGCAGCGAAGCCTTGGCGGGAAGCGCAGATACGCAGTATTTT. It encodes CASSEALAGSADTQYF.

Concerning this clone itself: Other DNA sequences of this sample code for an identical CDR3. The chain is built from TRBV18 and TRBJ2-1, with TRBD1 matching 8 bases. The length of the CDR3 is 15 residues. Germline CDR1 reads KGHSH; CDR2 reads LQKENI. The V segment lost 2 bases and the J segment 9 bases; nucleotides outside the gene matches: 9. The CDR3 nucleotides are TGTGCCAGCTCACCAACGGGACAGGTGTGGGCTGAGCAGTTCTTC. Encoded protein: CASSPTGQVWAEQFF.

This chain links TRBV5-6 with TRBJ2-2; possible D gene TRBD2, 6 bases. Germline-derived CDR1 and CDR2 are SGHDT and YYEEEE. This CDR3 has 14 residues. The CDR3 is CSSELMANTGELFF. The CDR3 bases are TGTTCTAGCGAGCTAATGGCGAACACCGGGGAGCTGTTTTTT.

This rearrangement joins TRBV30 to TRBJ1-1; 8 bases are shared with TRBD1. This CDR3 has 13 amino acids. Germline V gene data show CDR1 as GTSNPN and CDR2 as SVGIG (reference sequence). V lost 4 bases, J lost 7 bases, and 8 bases stayed unmatched. The CDR3 region is CAWMNRGNGEAFF. In DNA form, the CDR3 reads TGTGCCTGGATGAACAGGGGGAATGGTGAAGCTTTCTTT.

The chain carries TRBV5-1 and TRBJ2-1, with TRBD1 identical over 7 bases. The CDR3 is 16 amino acids. Germline V lookup: CDR1 SGHRS, CDR2 YFSETQ. With V trimmed by 0 bases and J by 0 bases, 3 bases remained unmatched. The CDR3 bases are TGCGCCAGCAGCTTGGAGGGGACAGTCTCCTACAATGAGCAGTTCTTC. Protein: CASSLEGTVSYNEQFF.